The 8 T cell receptor beta chains below come from one sample, sequenced in a study of blood T cell repertoires in COVID-19. Assay: immunoSEQ multiplex PCR; the TCRdb copy retains only in-frame clones and omits some. The sample has around 200,000 clones; over 80% are singletons. The sequenced sample was PBMCs or T cells enriched from blood (not recorded which). The receptors derive from a man aged 30 to 45 who had recovered from COVID-19.

The chain recombines TRBV6-2 or TRBV6-3 with TRBJ2-5; TRBD2 aligns across 8 bases. The germline V gene has CDR1 MNHEY and CDR2 SVGEGT. The CDR3 covers 12 residues. Trimming cost V 5 bases and J 4 bases; bases outside gene matches: 0. CDR3 loop: CASSGLAETQYF. The CDR3 DNA is TGTGCCAGCAGTGGACTAGCAGAGACCCAGTACTTC.

The chain links TRBV7-9 to TRBJ1-5; D unresolved. This CDR3 is built from 13 residues. In germline, CDR1 is SEHNR, CDR2 FQNEAQ (reference sequence). V lost 2 bases, J lost 4 bases, and 6 bases lay in between. This CDR3 is CASSLNSNQPQHF. The CDR3 DNA sequence: TGTGCCAGCAGCTTAAATTCAAATCAGCCCCAGCATTTT.

The chain is built from TRBV6-5 and TRBJ1-4; D is perhaps TRBD1 (6 bases). CDR1 is MNHEY, CDR2 SVGAGI, per germline. The CDR3 spans 13 residues. V dropped 8 bases and J dropped 2 bases, with 9 bases sitting between them. The CDR3 loop reads CASLGATNEKLFF. The CDR3 nucleotides are TGTGCCAGCTTGGGGGCCACTAATGAAAAACTGTTTTTT.

This sequence joins TRBV19 and TRBJ1-5; tentative D call: TRBD1 (6 bases). This CDR3 comprises 14 residues. CDR1 LNHDA and CDR2 SQIVND come from the germline V gene (reference sequence). The germline V and J ends were trimmed by 5 bases and 3 bases, with 11 bases remaining between them. CDR3 sequence reads: CASSPDSANQPQHF. The CDR3 coding sequence is TGTGCCAGTAGTCCGGACAGCGCCAATCAGCCCCAGCATTTT. Full variable domain (rest looked up from reference TRBV19 and TRBJ1-5): DGGITQSPKYLFRKEGQNVTLSCEQNLNHDAMYWYRQDPGQGLRLIYYSQIVNDFQKGDIAEGYSVSREKKESFPLTVTSAQKNPTAFYLCASSPDSANQPQHFGDGTRLSIL.

This rearrangement joins TRBV27 to TRBJ2-5; TRBD1 matches at 9 bases. Trimming removed 6 bases from V and 6 bases from J; junction bases left unmatched: 5. The CDR3 totals 13 residues. CDR1 MNHEY and CDR2 SMNVEV come from the germline V gene (reference sequence). CDR3 DNA sequence: TGTGCCAGCAGCTTGGGACAGGGAAAGACCCAGTACTTC. Translating it yields CASSLGQGKTQYF.

This sequence joins TRBV30 and TRBJ1-1; D ambiguous. The CDR3 totals 12 residues. Germline V lookup: CDR1 GTSNPN, CDR2 SVGIG (reference sequence). Trimming pared 7 bases from V and 2 bases from J, leaving 11 bases between. The DNA of the CDR3 is TGTGCCTCCCGAGGAGTCAACACTGAAGCTTTCTTT. Its protein is CASRGVNTEAFF.

The rearrangement uses TRBV24-1 and TRBJ2-3, with D tentatively TRBD2 (6 bases). The CDR3 totals 19 residues. The V and J ends lost 8 bases and 0 bases respectively, with 26 bases between them. CDR1 is KGHDR, CDR2 SFDVKD, per germline. The CDR3 sequence: CATIKISGDILNSTDTQYF. DNA for the CDR3: TGTGCCACCATCAAGATTAGCGGAGATATACTCAATAGCACAGATACGCAGTATTTT.

The V gene is TRBV3-1 (or the pseudogene TRBV3-2), the J gene TRBJ2-3; 13 nucleotides align to TRBD2. The CDR3 consists of 15 residues. Germline V gene sequence: CDR1 LGHDT, CDR2 YNNKEL (reference sequence). Trimming took 5 bases from V and 7 from J; bases not matched to a gene: 6. The chain's CDR3 is CASSRRGTSGNTQYF. The CDR3 DNA follows: TGTGCCAGCAGCAGACGGGGGACTAGCGGGAATACGCAGTATTTT.